This paragraph covers one T cell receptor (beta chain) sequence. Its matching antigen is unknown. This entry is derived from a study of cytomegalovirus exposure and HLA in healthy donors. General study findings and limits: Later on, analysis showed that most CMV-associated TCR beta chains appeared to be HLA-restricted. Across all donors, roughly uniform sequencing depth was an assumption of the presence/absence analyses. Follow-up analysis found HLA locus-dependent TCR association rates, highest for DRB1 and lowest for HLA-C.

Primers for the PCR totalled 60 Vbeta and 13 Jbeta. The protocol was immunoSEQ multiplex PCR, while the TCRdb copy is restricted to in-frame clones and leaves out a portion. The sample records roughly 20,000 clones, over 65% being singletons. V dropped 1 base and J dropped 8 bases, with 23 bases sitting between them. The germline CDR1 and CDR2 sequences are MDHEN and SYDVKM. The CDR3 has 17 amino acids. Regarding donors, all were healthy bone marrow donors. The genes are TRBV28 and TRBJ1-2; no definite D call. Sequenced sample: PBMCs. This TCR came from a man aged 55 to 69 in good health and CMV-seronegative. In nucleotides, the CDR3 is TGTGCCAGCAGTTTATCGGGCTCTCACCTGGGGAGGTGGGGCTACACCTTC. Translating gives CASSLSGSHLGRWGYTF.